This TCR beta chain was recorded in a study of cytomegalovirus exposure and HLA in healthy donors. General study points: HLA allele associations emerged for around 15,000 TCR beta sequences in a later analysis, at 0.05 false discovery rate.

About this clone itself: Its specificity is unknown.

60 Vbeta and 13 Jbeta primers were used in PCR. TCRdb's copy holds only in-frame clones and misses some; the assay was immunoSEQ multiplex PCR. Found here are 100,000 to 150,000 clones, approximately 87% of them singletons; the top ten hold around 20%. Trimming took off 2 bases at V and 5 bases at J, with 19 bases between the two ends. The length of the CDR3 is 16 residues. Germline CDR1 reads LGHNA; CDR2 reads YNFKEQ. Sequenced sample: PBMCs. This receptor was taken from a young man in good health and CMV-seropositive. This chain joins TRBV4-2 and TRBJ2-7; a weak D match, TRBD1 (6 bases). The CDR3 spells CASSQLIAGVRNEQYF. CDR3 in DNA: TGTGCCAGCAGCCAATTAATCGCAGGGGTCCGTAACGAGCAGTACTTC.